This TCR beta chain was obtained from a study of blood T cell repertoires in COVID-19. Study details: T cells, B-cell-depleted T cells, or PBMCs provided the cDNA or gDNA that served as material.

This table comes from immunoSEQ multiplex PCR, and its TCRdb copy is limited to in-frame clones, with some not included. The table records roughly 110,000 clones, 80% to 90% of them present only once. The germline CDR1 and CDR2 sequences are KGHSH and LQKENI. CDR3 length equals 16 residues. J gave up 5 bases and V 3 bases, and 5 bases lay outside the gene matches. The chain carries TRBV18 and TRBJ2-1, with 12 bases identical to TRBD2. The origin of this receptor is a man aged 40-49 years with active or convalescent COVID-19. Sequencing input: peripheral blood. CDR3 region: CASSPFRLAGDNEQFF. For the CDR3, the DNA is TGTGCCAGCTCACCCTTTCGACTAGCGGGAGACAATGAGCAGTTCTTC. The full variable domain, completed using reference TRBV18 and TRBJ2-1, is NAGVMQNPRHLVRRRGQEARLRCSPMKGHSHVYWYRQLPEEGLKFMVYLQKENIIDESGMPKERFSAEFPKEGPSILRIQQVVRGDSAAYFCASSPFRLAGDNEQFFGPGTRLTVL.